Following are 20 T cell receptor beta chains from one sample sequenced in a study of T cells in Graves' hyperthyroidism and ophthalmopathy (dated by TCRdb to the late 2010s). Receptor libraries were prepared by multiplex PCR. Sequenced on an Illumina HiSeq 2000. Amplification of TCR beta CDR3 regions was carried out from RNA transcripts. A first-round RT-PCR of the TCR CDR3 used the HTBI primer set with the Qiagen OneStep RT-PCR kit. TCRdb's own reprocessing of the public reads used fastp at Q25 and MiXCR and kept productive beta chains. Rows with a matching CDR3 protein are joined into one entry that keeps the most common DNA and genes. This sample is represented by over 150,000 distinct CDR3 sequences; less than 20% of them were singletons. The ten most abundant clones make up around 48% of the sample. Source material: blood. These TCRs come from a woman in her fifties or sixties with Graves' hyperthyroidism.

This clonotype was recorded at least ten times. J is TRBJ1-2 and V is TRBV24-1; 8 bases align to TRBD1. There are 13 residues in the CDR3. Germline V gene data show CDR1 as KGHDR and CDR2 as SFDVKD. V gave up 3 bases and J gave up 7 bases; unmatched junction bases: 3. The chain's CDR3 is CATSDPGGFGYTF. CDR3 DNA: TGTGCCACCAGTGATCCAGGGGGCTTTGGCTACACCTTC.

This clonotype was seen at least ten times. V and J are TRBV12-3 or TRBV12-4 and TRBJ2-3; TRBD1 aligns across 7 bases. The junction had 4 bases not matched to a gene; V was cut back by 6 bases and J by 1 base. The CDR3 extends over 14 amino acids. The CDR3 bases are TGTGCCAGCAGCTCCGGGACAGGCACAGATACGCAGTATTTT. This encodes CASSSGTGTDTQYF.

The table lists this clonotype with many counts. This chain links TRBV28 with TRBJ1-1; D is uncertain. Germline CDR1 MDHEN, CDR2 SYDVKM. V dropped 7 bases and J dropped 1 base, with 10 bases sitting between them. CDR3 size: 13 residues. CDR3 bases: TGTGCCAGCACTACAAGCACGAACACTGAAGCTTTCTTT. It codes for CASTTSTNTEAFF.

This clonotype appeared a few times. The gene calls are TRBV19 and TRBJ2-7; 11 bases match TRBD1. V gave up 6 bases and J gave up 1 base; unmatched junction bases: 8. The CDR3 extends over 16 amino acids. Germline V gene sequence: CDR1 LNHDA, CDR2 SQIVND (reference sequence). The CDR3 spells CASRPGQGDLSYEQYF. The CDR3 DNA reads as TGTGCCAGTAGACCGGGACAGGGGGACCTTTCCTACGAGCAGTACTTC.

There are a few counts of this clonotype. At one end, the junction sequence differs from germline, possibly due to a read error. The CDR3 DNA reads TGCGCCAGCAGCCAATTCGGTGACAGGGGGCCGGTTAGCTACGAGCAGTTCTTC. Translated, it gives CASSQFGDRGPVSYEQFF. The rearrangement joins TRBV25-1 to TRBJ2-1, with 10 bases matching TRBD1. Per germline, CDR1 MGHDK and CDR2 SYGVNS. The CDR3 covers 18 residues.

The table lists this clonotype with many counts. The chain uses TRBV20-1 and TRBJ2-5; 11 nucleotides line up with TRBD2. CDR1 DFQATT and CDR2 SNEGSKA come from the germline V gene (reference sequence). Germline trimming cut 1 base from V and 12 bases from J; bases unmatched to any gene: 13. The CDR3 consists of 15 residues. The CDR3 sequence is CSARGPPGLAEGEYF. CDR3 bases: TGCAGTGCTAGAGGCCCTCCGGGACTAGCGGAAGGGGAGTACTTC.

This clonotype was seen at least ten times. The chain links TRBV11-2 to TRBJ2-1, with D unclear. The CDR3 has 12 amino acids. V lost 5 bases and J lost 6, with 8 bases in between. Germline V gene sequence: CDR1 SGHAT, CDR2 FQNNGV. For the CDR3, the DNA is TGTGCCAGCAGCCCCGGCCCCAATGAGCAGTTCTTC. It is translated as CASSPGPNEQFF. The variable domain in full, completed from reference TRBV11-2 and TRBJ2-1, reads EAGVAQSPRYKIIEKRQSVAFWCNPISGHATLYWYQQILGQGPKLLIQFQNNGVVDDSQLPKDRFSAERLKGVDSTLKIQPAKLEDSAVYLCASSPGPNEQFFGPGTRLTVL.

Ten or more counts support this clonotype. The chain recombines TRBV6-2 or TRBV6-3 with TRBJ2-5, with TRBD2 identical over 11 bases. Germline V lookup: CDR1 MNHEY, CDR2 SVGEGT. This CDR3 has 19 amino acids. V trimming: 2 bases; J trimming: 3 bases; junction bases outside the gene matches: 14. The CDR3 coding sequence is TGTGCCAGCAGTTACGAAAGAGAATCACTAGCGGGAGTAGAAGAGACCCAGTACTTC. This translates into CASSYERESLAGVEETQYF.

This clonotype was observed a few times. The rearrangement links TRBV2 to TRBJ1-2; 8 nucleotides agree with TRBD1. The ends lost 5 bases at V and 4 bases at J; junction bases unmatched: 6. The CDR3 is made up of 14 amino acids. CDR1 and CDR2 from the germline V gene are SNHLY and FYNNEI. The DNA for the CDR3 is TGTGCCAGCAGTAGCGACAGGGGTGGCTATGGCTACACCTTC. This translates into CASSSDRGGYGYTF. The whole variable domain, remainder taken from reference TRBV2 and TRBJ1-2, is EPEVTQTPSHQVTQMGQEVILRCVPISNHLYFYWYRQILGQKVEFLVSFYNNEISEKSEIFDDQFSVERPDGSNFTLKIRSTKLEDSAMYFCASSSDRGGYGYTFGSGTRLTVV.

This clonotype showed up many times. J is TRBJ2-1 and V is TRBV11-3; D gene uncertain. The CDR3 is 16 residues long. Germline CDR1 SGHNT, CDR2 YENEEA. V gave up 5 bases and J gave up 4 bases, with 18 bases separating them. CDR3 coding DNA: TGTGCCAGCAGCCTTACCACGGCACCGGCTTACAATGAGCAGTTCTTC. This translates into CASSLTTAPAYNEQFF. Using reference TRBV11-3 and TRBJ2-1 for the parts outside the CDR3, the full variable domain is EAGVVQSPRYKIIEKKQPVAFWCNPISGHNTLYWYLQNLGQGPELLIRYENEEAVDDSQLPKDRFSAERLKGVDSTLKIQPAELGDSAVYLCASSLTTAPAYNEQFFGPGTRLTVL.

This clonotype was observed at least ten times. The V and J genes are TRBV11-2 and TRBJ2-1, with 12 bases that match TRBD1. The germline V gene has CDR1 SGHAT and CDR2 FQNNGV. This CDR3 spans 15 amino acids. Trimming took 6 bases from V and 7 from J; bases not matched to a gene: 7. CDR3 residues: CASRVPGQGANEQFF. The CDR3 DNA follows: TGTGCCAGCAGGGTACCGGGACAGGGGGCTAATGAGCAGTTCTTC.

This clonotype was observed at least ten times. The rearrangement uses TRBV30 and TRBJ2-7, with D maybe TRBD2 (5 bases). Germline V gene lookup returns CDR1 GTSNPN and CDR2 SVGIG (reference sequence). This CDR3 has 13 residues. The V end was cut by 8 bases, the J end by 0 bases, with 14 bases between. CDR3 sequence: CAQSGGTSYEQYF. The CDR3, as DNA: TGTGCCCAAAGCGGCGGTACCTCCTACGAGCAGTACTTC.

This clonotype has at least ten counts. The chain couples TRBV20-1 to TRBJ2-1; TRBD1 aligns across 8 bases. V lost 0 bases to trimming and J lost 6 bases; unmatched junction nucleotides: 7. Germline CDR1 and CDR2: DFQATT and SNEGSKA (reference sequence). The CDR3 has 15 amino acids. CDR3 amino acids: CSARDLGQGSNEQFF. CDR3 coding DNA: TGCAGTGCTAGAGATTTAGGACAGGGATCCAATGAGCAGTTCTTC.

At least ten counts were recorded for this clonotype. This chain links TRBV7-9 with TRBJ2-1, with D perhaps TRBD1 (6 bases). Germline loops: CDR1 SEHNR, CDR2 FQNEAQ (reference sequence). There are 13 residues in the CDR3. Trimming shortened V by 5 bases and J by 8 bases, and 13 bases separated the two germline ends. The CDR3 nucleotides are TGTGCCAGCAGCGATTCAGGGGACCATGAGCAGTTCTTC. As protein: CASSDSGDHEQFF.

This clonotype was counted many times. CDR3 sequence (DNA): TGCAGTGCCCGGACAGCCAACTCCTACGAGCAGTACTTC. Protein product: CSARTANSYEQYF. The rearrangement joins TRBV20-1 to TRBJ2-7; a possible D gene is TRBD1 (6 bases). CDR3 length: 13 amino acids. With 6 bases removed from V and 0 bases from J, the gap between germline ends came to 12 bases. The V gene's germline CDR1 is DFQATT and CDR2 SNEGSKA (reference sequence).

V and J are TRBV20-1 and TRBJ2-3; 9 bases agree with TRBD1. The V gene's germline CDR1 is DFQATT and CDR2 SNEGSKA (reference sequence). The junction had 10 bases not matched to a gene; V was cut back by 2 bases and J by 4 bases. This CDR3 has 16 amino acids. The CDR3 spells CSARRLRTGESDTQYF. In DNA, the CDR3 is TGCAGTGCTAGAAGGTTACGGACAGGGGAATCAGATACGCAGTATTTT.

This clonotype was seen ten or more times. The chain combines TRBV20-1 with TRBJ2-1; 9 bases are shared with TRBD2. Germline CDR1 reads DFQATT; CDR2 reads SNEGSKA (reference sequence). The CDR3 covers 18 residues. Trimming removed 6 bases from V and 5 bases from J; junction bases left unmatched: 20. The CDR3 region is CSAYGGVQAGGPNNEQFF. For the CDR3, the DNA is TGCAGTGCGTATGGGGGGGTACAGGCGGGAGGGCCGAACAATGAGCAGTTCTTC.

This clonotype was recorded at least ten times. CDR3 in amino acids: CASSPDRGYEQYF. CDR3 DNA: TGTGCCAGCAGCCCGGACAGGGGTTACGAGCAGTACTTC. This chain joins TRBV27 and TRBJ2-7, with 9 nucleotides matching TRBD1. This CDR3 region has 13 residues. V gave up 6 bases and J gave up 4 bases; unmatched junction bases: 4. The germline CDR1 and CDR2 sequences are MNHEY and SMNVEV (reference sequence).

This clonotype was detected only a few times. The chain combines TRBV10-1 with TRBJ2-1; 8 positions match TRBD2. This CDR3 region has 13 residues. The germline V gene has CDR1 WNHNN and CDR2 SYGVQD (reference sequence). V dropped 5 bases and J dropped 6; count of bases not matched to a gene: 3. The CDR3 DNA sequence: TGCGCCAGCAGTAGCGGGAGCTCCAATGAGCAGTTCTTC. Translated, it gives CASSSGSSNEQFF.

This clonotype appeared a few times. The chain combines TRBV20-1 with TRBJ1-1; D is ambiguous. Looked up from germline, CDR1 is DFQATT and CDR2 is SNEGSKA (reference sequence). The CDR3 runs 13 residues. V was cut by 4 bases and J by 0 bases, with 9 bases left in between. CDR3 DNA sequence: TGCAGTGCTACCGGGTCCGTGAACACTGAAGCTTTCTTT. Translating gives CSATGSVNTEAFF.